The present T cell receptor (beta chain) was sequenced within a study of T cell changes during pregnancy in multiple sclerosis. The protocol was immunoSEQ multiplex PCR, while the TCRdb copy is restricted to in-frame clones and leaves out a portion. This repertoire shows about 50,000 clones, roughly 95% found once; its top ten account for 0.25% to 0.4%. This CDR3 has 18 residues. Germline CDR1 reads GTSNPN; CDR2 reads SVGIG (reference sequence). The V segment lost 0 bases and the J segment 0 bases; nucleotides outside the gene matches: 10. Source: CD4+ T cells from peripheral blood mononuclear cells, taken in the third trimester of pregnancy. The rearrangement uses TRBV30 and TRBJ2-1; TRBD2 aligns across 8 bases. The TCR comes from a female donor with multiple sclerosis, enrolled in a pregnancy study. The CDR3 DNA reads as TGTGCCTGGAGTGTACGGATTAGCGGGGTTTTCTCCTACAATGAGCAGTTCTTC. The encoded protein is CAWSVRISGVFSYNEQFF.